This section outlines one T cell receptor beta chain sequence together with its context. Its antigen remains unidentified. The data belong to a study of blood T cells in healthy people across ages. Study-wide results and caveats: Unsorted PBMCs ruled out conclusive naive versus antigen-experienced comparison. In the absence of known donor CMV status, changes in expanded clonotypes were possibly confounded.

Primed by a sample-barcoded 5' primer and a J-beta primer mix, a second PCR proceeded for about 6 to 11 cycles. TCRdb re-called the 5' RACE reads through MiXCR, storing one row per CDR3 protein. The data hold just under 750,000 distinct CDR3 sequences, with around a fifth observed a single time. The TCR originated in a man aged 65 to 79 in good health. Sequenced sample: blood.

The CDR3 bases are TGCAGTGCTAGAGATGGATACAGGGCTTCCTCACAGCCCCAGCATTTT. It is translated as CSARDGYRASSQPQHF. The V and J genes are TRBV20-1 and TRBJ1-5; D perhaps matches TRBD1 (6 bases). The CDR3 is 16 amino acids. Germline CDR1 reads DFQATT; CDR2 reads SNEGSKA (reference sequence). V was cut by 0 bases and J by 7 bases, with 19 bases left in between.